Following are 23 T cell receptor beta chains from one sample sequenced in a study of PD-1 blockade in classical Hodgkin lymphoma. TCRdb's copy holds only in-frame clones and misses some; the assay was immunoSEQ multiplex PCR. The sample has approximately 70,000 clones, 93% seen once. Time point of the sample: newly diagnosed, previously untreated cHL patient sample. What was sequenced was peripheral blood mononuclear cells (PBMCs). All receptors come from a human donor with classical Hodgkin lymphoma.

J is TRBJ1-1 and V is TRBV28; 12 bases fit TRBD1. Germline V lookup: CDR1 MDHEN, CDR2 SYDVKM. V trimming: 4 bases; J trimming: 5 bases; junction bases outside the gene matches: 5. The CDR3 runs to 15 residues. The CDR3 DNA reads TGTGCCAGCAGTTCCGGGACAGGGGGCTATACTGAAGCTTTCTTT. It specifies CASSSGTGGYTEAFF. Full variable domain (rest looked up from reference TRBV28 and TRBJ1-1): DVKVTQSSRYLVKRTGEKVFLECVQDMDHENMFWYRQDPGLGLRLIYFSYDVKMKEKGDIPEGYSVSREKKERFSLILESASTNQTSMYLCASSSGTGGYTEAFFGQGTRLTVV.

The J gene is TRBJ2-5, the V gene TRBV7-6; 7 nucleotides agree with TRBD2. The J call may be faulty, since TRBJ2-7 better matches the DNA end. Germline CDR1 reads SGHVS; CDR2 reads FNYEAQ. The CDR3 is 15 amino acids. In nucleotides, the CDR3 is TGTGCCAGCAGCTTTGGAGCGGGAAAAAGATACGAGCAGTACTTC. Amino acid sequence: CASSFGAGKRYEQYF.

The genes are TRBV5-1 and TRBJ2-5; no definite D call. The V gene lost 4 bases and the J gene lost 1 base, with 14 bases spanning the gap. The CDR3 runs to 15 residues. The germline V gene encodes CDR1 SGHRS and CDR2 YFSETQ. CDR3 sequence (DNA): TGCGCCAGCAGCACAATGGTGGGCAGCCAAGAGACCCAGTACTTC. Its translation is CASSTMVGSQETQYF.

In DNA, the CDR3 is TGTGCCAGCAGCTTAGCCTCGGAGGGCTCCTATGGCTACACCTTC. Translating gives CASSLASEGSYGYTF. The chain combines TRBV11-2 with TRBJ1-2; unclear D gene. Germline V lookup: CDR1 SGHAT, CDR2 FQNNGV. The CDR3 is 15 residues long. V lost 1 base and J lost 4, with 13 bases in between.

This chain joins TRBV6-6 and TRBJ2-7; 7 bases match TRBD1. The CDR3 length is 15 residues. In germline, CDR1 is MNHNY, CDR2 SVGAGI (reference sequence). With 2 bases clipped from V and 3 bases from J, the junction kept 7 bases outside the gene matches. CDR3 sequence: CASSYRQGEFYEQYF. The CDR3 nucleotides read TGTGCCAGCAGTTACCGCCAGGGGGAATTCTACGAGCAGTACTTC.

The gene calls are TRBV2 and TRBJ1-5; D not certain. CDR3 length equals 12 residues. Germline assignment: CDR1 SNHLY and CDR2 FYNNEI. V was trimmed by 2 bases and J by 6 bases, leaving 5 bases between them. DNA for the CDR3: TGTGCCAGCAGTGAAAGGTTTCAGCCCCAGCATTTT. Translation: CASSERFQPQHF.

This CDR3 reads CASSPSSGGLSGNTIYF. For the CDR3, the DNA is TGTGCCAGCAGCCCTTCATCAGGGGGGCTCTCTGGAAACACCATATATTTT. The chain employs TRBV5-6 and TRBJ1-3; 7 nucleotides align to TRBD1. Per germline, CDR1 SGHDT and CDR2 YYEEEE. The CDR3 consists of 17 residues. The trim removed 4 bases at V and 0 bases at J, leaving 10 bases unmatched.

J is TRBJ2-7 and V is TRBV29-1, with D perhaps matching TRBD2 (6 bases). The CDR3 consists of 13 residues. Per the germline V gene, CDR1 is SQVTM and CDR2 is ANQGSEA. V dropped 1 base and J dropped 2 bases, with 9 bases sitting between them. CDR3 amino acids: CSVEGEAAYEQYF. The DNA for the CDR3 is TGCAGCGTTGAAGGGGAGGCCGCCTACGAGCAGTACTTC.

This chain uses TRBV19 with TRBJ1-1; D not resolved. The germline V gene encodes CDR1 LNHDA and CDR2 SQIVND (reference sequence). Between the trimmed V and J ends, which lost 1 base and 6 bases, there was a span of 12 bases. CDR3 length: 14 residues. The CDR3 protein is CASSIVGSDSEAFF. CDR3 bases: TGTGCCAGTAGTATAGTTGGCAGTGACTCTGAAGCTTTCTTT.

The J gene is TRBJ1-1, the V gene TRBV29-1; D is possibly TRBD1 (6 bases). Per germline, CDR1 SQVTM and CDR2 ANQGSEA. Trimming cost V 4 bases and J 11 bases, with 11 bases left between them. CDR3 length: 10 amino acids. This CDR3 is CSVVTGRAFF. For the CDR3, the DNA is TGCAGCGTTGTAACAGGGAGGGCTTTCTTT.

The rearrangement uses TRBV5-4 and TRBJ2-3; 7 nucleotides line up with TRBD1. Germline lookup yields CDR1 SGHNT and CDR2 YYREEE (reference sequence). J lost 2 bases, V lost 4 bases, and 7 bases had no gene match. CDR3 length equals 15 residues. In nucleotides, the CDR3 is TGTGCCAGCAGCGGGGGACAGAGGGACACAGATACGCAGTATTTT. It specifies CASSGGQRDTDTQYF.

The chain is built from TRBV6-5 and TRBJ1-5; D is undetermined. CDR3 length: 15 amino acids. Trimming took off 0 bases at V and 6 bases at J, with 12 bases between the two ends. Germline CDR1 is MNHEY and CDR2 is SVGAGI. The CDR3 coding sequence is TGTGCCAGCAGTTACTCGGGTCAGGCGGGTCAGCCCCAGCATTTT. Encoded protein: CASSYSGQAGQPQHF.

This clone was counted between two and nine times. The chain couples TRBV4-2 to TRBJ2-6, with D unresolved. This CDR3 has 16 residues. V lost 0 bases to trimming and J lost 0 bases, with 6 bases between them. CDR1 LGHNA and CDR2 YNFKEQ come from the germline V gene. The DNA for the CDR3 is TGTGCCAGCAGCCAAGAAAGGAGCTCTGGGGCCAACGTCCTGACTTTC. Amino acids: CASSQERSSGANVLTF.

V is TRBV7-9 and J is TRBJ1-2, with a tentative D call TRBD1 (6 bases). Germline loops: CDR1 SEHNR, CDR2 FQNEAQ (reference sequence). CDR3 length: 15 residues. The V gene lost 5 bases and the J gene lost 2 bases, with 15 bases spanning the gap. The CDR3 region has the DNA TGTGCCAGCAGCCCTGCGGGGGGCTGGAACTATGGCTACACCTTC. Translation gives CASSPAGGWNYGYTF. Looking up the rest from reference TRBV7-9 and TRBJ1-2 gives the full variable domain: DTGVSQNPRHKITKRGQNVTFRCDPISEHNRLYWYRQTLGQGPEFLTYFQNEAQLEKSRLLSDRFSAERPKGSFSTLEIQRTEQGDSAMYLCASSPAGGWNYGYTFGSGTRLTVV.

The rearrangement uses TRBV4-3 and TRBJ2-3; D unclear. Trimming took off 3 bases at V and 0 bases at J, with 13 bases between the two ends. This CDR3 region has 16 residues. Germline CDR1 and CDR2: LGHNA and YSLEER. CDR3 bases: TGCGCCAGCAGCCAGGATATCTACCCTAGCACAGATACGCAGTATTTT. It specifies CASSQDIYPSTDTQYF.

This clone was observed a handful of times. The rearrangement links TRBV29-1 to TRBJ1-2; 9 nucleotides match TRBD1. CDR3 length: 16 amino acids. V shed 3 bases and J 1 base; nucleotides not matched to a gene: 9. Germline V gives CDR1 SQVTM, CDR2 ANQGSEA. The CDR3 sequence is CSVDRGQGVFNYGYTF. The CDR3 DNA follows: TGCAGCGTTGATAGGGGACAGGGAGTTTTTAACTATGGCTACACCTTC.

The chain links TRBV28 to TRBJ1-2; D ambiguous. Trimming left V 4 bases short and J 8 bases short, with 23 bases between. CDR1 is MDHEN and CDR2 is SYDVKM in the germline V gene. The CDR3 totals 16 residues. CDR3 sequence (DNA): TGTGCCAGCAGTTCGCCCAATCGCAAAAATATTGACGGCTACACCTTC. This codes for CASSSPNRKNIDGYTF.

V and J are TRBV4-1 and TRBJ1-2; no firm D call. CDR1 and CDR2 from the germline V gene are MGHRA and YSYEKL. V shed 3 bases and J shed 6 bases, with 23 bases lying between them. This CDR3 has 17 amino acids. For the CDR3, the DNA is TGCGCCAGCAGCCACCCCCCTAGGGCGACGGGATGGAATGGCTACACCTTC. Protein: CASSHPPRATGWNGYTF.

This chain connects TRBV10-3 to TRBJ2-7; D not certain. CDR3 length: 12 residues. Germline CDR1 and CDR2: ENHRY and SYGVKD. Deletions cut 4 bases from V and 2 bases from J, with 6 bases between. The CDR3 sequence is CAISGAPYEQYF. CDR3 coding DNA: TGTGCCATCAGTGGGGCCCCCTACGAGCAGTACTTC.

The rearrangement links TRBV6-5 to TRBJ2-7; TRBD2 might be the D (5 bases). Trimming left V 4 bases short and J 4 bases short, with 14 bases between. Germline V gives CDR1 MNHEY, CDR2 SVGAGI. This CDR3 spans 14 amino acids. CDR3 in amino acids: CASSLSRGDYEQYF. Here the CDR3 DNA reads TGTGCCAGCAGTTTGAGCCGGGGAGATTACGAGCAGTACTTC.

The genes are TRBV5-1 and TRBJ1-2; D call uncertain. Germline lookup yields CDR1 SGHRS and CDR2 YFSETQ. V was shortened by 0 bases and J by 2 bases, with 14 bases between the two germline ends. This CDR3 is 16 amino acids long. CDR3 residues: CASSLGPPSLNYGYTF. The CDR3 DNA follows: TGCGCCAGCAGCTTGGGACCACCTTCTCTCAACTATGGCTACACCTTC.

The genes are TRBV4-3 and TRBJ1-5; D not resolved. V was trimmed by 2 bases and J by 0 bases, leaving 8 bases between them. The germline gives CDR1 LGHNA, CDR2 YSLEER. The CDR3 is 15 residues long. The CDR3 spells CASSQTHYSNQPQHF. Written as DNA, the CDR3 is TGCGCCAGCAGCCAAACCCACTATAGCAATCAGCCCCAGCATTTT.

This chain uses TRBV7-9 with TRBJ1-3; no definite D call. The CDR3 runs to 16 residues. Germline loops: CDR1 SEHNR, CDR2 FQNEAQ (reference sequence). The germline V and J ends were trimmed by 1 base and 6 bases, with 16 bases remaining between them. DNA of the CDR3: TGTGCCAGCAGCTTAGGCTCCCCTGGCTCGGAAAACACCATATATTTT. This sequence encodes CASSLGSPGSENTIYF.